This T cell receptor beta chain stems from a study of cytomegalovirus exposure and HLA in healthy donors. Of note for this clone: Its target is unknown.

PCR was performed using 60 Vbeta and 13 Jbeta primers. Profiled with immunoSEQ multiplex PCR; TCRdb holds only in-frame clones, not every one. The data contain roughly 180,000 clones, 80% of them singletons. Findings and limits, study-wide: Common viral pathogens (according to a later analysis) appeared linked to several of the most significant clusters. Prediction of most subjects' HLA-A and HLA-B alleles by TCR beta sequences was reportedly accurate.

Sequencing used PBMCs. The clonotype originates from a man under 40 in good health and CMV-seronegative.

The CDR3 nucleotides are TGTGCCAGCAGCTCGGGTCACACCGGGGAGCTGTTTTTT. Amino acids: CASSSGHTGELFF. The rearrangement uses TRBV7-3 and TRBJ2-2; no reliable D call. This CDR3 has 13 residues. V lost 4 bases, J lost 3 bases, and 6 bases lay in between. Germline V gene sequence: CDR1 SGHTA, CDR2 FQGTGA.